This T cell receptor (beta chain) derives from a study of blood T cell repertoires in COVID-19. Study overall: In each case, the material was cDNA or gDNA derived from T cells, B-cell-depleted T cells, or PBMCs.

The V and J ends lost 1 base and 7 bases respectively, with 19 bases between them. In germline, CDR1 is SEHNR, CDR2 FQNEAQ (reference sequence). The CDR3 contains 17 residues. The method was immunoSEQ multiplex PCR; TCRdb's version includes in-frame clones alone and lacks a portion of them. The sample has 45,000 to 60,000 clones, under 95% seen once. V gene TRBV7-9 combines with J gene TRBJ1-4; D may be TRBD1 (5 bases). Sequenced input: peripheral blood. This sequence originates from a man aged 65 to 85 with active COVID-19. The CDR3 is CASSLGRPAGRVEKLFF. CDR3 DNA sequence: TGTGCCAGCAGCTTAGGACGACCTGCGGGGCGGGTTGAAAAACTGTTTTTT.